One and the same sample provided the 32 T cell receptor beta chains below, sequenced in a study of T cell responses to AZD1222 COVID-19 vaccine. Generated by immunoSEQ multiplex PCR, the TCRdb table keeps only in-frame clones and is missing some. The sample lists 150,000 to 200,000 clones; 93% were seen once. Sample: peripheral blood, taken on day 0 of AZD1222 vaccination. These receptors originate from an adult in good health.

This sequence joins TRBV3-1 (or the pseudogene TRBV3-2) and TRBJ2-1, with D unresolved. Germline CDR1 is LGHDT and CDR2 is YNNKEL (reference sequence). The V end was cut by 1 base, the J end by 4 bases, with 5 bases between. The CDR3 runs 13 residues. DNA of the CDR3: TGTGCCAGCAGCCAAGGGTATTACAATGAGCAGTTCTTC. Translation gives CASSQGYYNEQFF.

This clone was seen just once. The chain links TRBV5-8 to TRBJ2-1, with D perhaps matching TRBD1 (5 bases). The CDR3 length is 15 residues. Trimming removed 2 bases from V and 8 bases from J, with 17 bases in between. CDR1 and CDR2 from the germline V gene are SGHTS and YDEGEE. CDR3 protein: CASSLRQLLRYEQFF. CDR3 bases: TGTGCCAGCAGCTTAAGACAGCTACTAAGGTATGAGCAGTTCTTC. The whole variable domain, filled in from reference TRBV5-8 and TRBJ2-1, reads EAGVTQSPTHLIKTRGQQATLRCSPISGHTSVYWYQQALGLGLQFLLWYDEGEERNRGNFPPRFSGRQFPNYSSELNVNALELEDSALYLCASSLRQLLRYEQFFGPGTRLTVL.

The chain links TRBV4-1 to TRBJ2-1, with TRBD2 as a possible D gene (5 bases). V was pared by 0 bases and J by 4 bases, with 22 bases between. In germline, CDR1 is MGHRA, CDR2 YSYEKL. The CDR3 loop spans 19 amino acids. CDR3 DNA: TGCGCCAGCAGCCAAGAGGCCCCCACGGGGTTACCTATTTACAATGAGCAGTTCTTC. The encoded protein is CASSQEAPTGLPIYNEQFF.

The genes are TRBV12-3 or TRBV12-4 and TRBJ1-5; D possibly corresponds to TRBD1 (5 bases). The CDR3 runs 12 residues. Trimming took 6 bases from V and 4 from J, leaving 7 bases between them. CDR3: CASRRQNQPQHF. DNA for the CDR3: TGTGCCAGCAGACGACAGAATCAGCCCCAGCATTTT.

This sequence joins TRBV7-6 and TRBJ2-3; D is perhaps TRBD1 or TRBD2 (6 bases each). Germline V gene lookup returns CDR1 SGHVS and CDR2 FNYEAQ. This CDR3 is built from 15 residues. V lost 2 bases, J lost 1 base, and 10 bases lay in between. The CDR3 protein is CASSLWGAGTDTQYF. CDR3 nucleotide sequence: TGTGCCAGCAGCTTATGGGGGGCCGGCACAGATACGCAGTATTTT.

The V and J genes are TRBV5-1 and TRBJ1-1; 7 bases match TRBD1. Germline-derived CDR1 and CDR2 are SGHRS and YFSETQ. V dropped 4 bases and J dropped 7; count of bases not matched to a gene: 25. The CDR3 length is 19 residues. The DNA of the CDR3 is TGCGCCAGCAGCGTTAAGATGGACAGGCCAGTGAGGCAGGCCAGTGAAGCTTTCTTT. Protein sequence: CASSVKMDRPVRQASEAFF. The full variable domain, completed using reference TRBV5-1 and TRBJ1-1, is KAGVTQTPRYLIKTRGQQVTLSCSPISGHRSVSWYQQTPGQGLQFLFEYFSETQRNKGNFPGRFSGRQFSNSRSEMNVSTLELGDSALYLCASSVKMDRPVRQASEAFFGQGTRLTVV.

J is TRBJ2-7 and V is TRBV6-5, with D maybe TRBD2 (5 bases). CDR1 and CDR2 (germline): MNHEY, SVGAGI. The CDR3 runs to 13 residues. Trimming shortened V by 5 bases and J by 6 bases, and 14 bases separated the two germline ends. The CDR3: CASSRGLPSEQYF. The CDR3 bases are TGTGCCAGCAGTCGAGGGCTGCCCTCCGAGCAGTACTTC.

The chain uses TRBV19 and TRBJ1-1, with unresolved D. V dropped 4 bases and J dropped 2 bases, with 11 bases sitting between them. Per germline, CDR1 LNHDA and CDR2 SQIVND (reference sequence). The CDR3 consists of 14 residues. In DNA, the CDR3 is TGTGCCAGTAGTAATTTTAGGGTTAACACTGAAGCTTTCTTT. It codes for CASSNFRVNTEAFF.

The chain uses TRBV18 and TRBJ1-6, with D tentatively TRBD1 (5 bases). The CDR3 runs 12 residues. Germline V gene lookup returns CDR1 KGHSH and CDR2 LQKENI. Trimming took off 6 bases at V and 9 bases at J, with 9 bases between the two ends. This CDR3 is CASSVGTSPLHF. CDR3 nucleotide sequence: TGTGCCAGCTCGGTCGGGACTTCACCCCTCCACTTT.

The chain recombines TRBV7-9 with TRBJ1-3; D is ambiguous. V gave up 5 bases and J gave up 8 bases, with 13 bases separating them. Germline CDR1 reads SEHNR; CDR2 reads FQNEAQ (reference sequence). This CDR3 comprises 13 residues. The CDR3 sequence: CASSPGPLDTIYF. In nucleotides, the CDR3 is TGTGCCAGCAGCCCAGGACCGTTGGACACCATATATTTT. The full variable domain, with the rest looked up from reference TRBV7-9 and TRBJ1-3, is DTGVSQNPRHKITKRGQNVTFRCDPISEHNRLYWYRQTLGQGPEFLTYFQNEAQLEKSRLLSDRFSAERPKGSFSTLEIQRTEQGDSAMYLCASSPGPLDTIYFGEGSWLTVV.

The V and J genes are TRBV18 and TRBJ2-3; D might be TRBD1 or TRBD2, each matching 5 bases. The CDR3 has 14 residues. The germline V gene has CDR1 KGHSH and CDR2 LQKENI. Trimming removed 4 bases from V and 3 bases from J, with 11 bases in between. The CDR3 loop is CASSRRDLTDTQYF. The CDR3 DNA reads TGTGCCAGCTCACGACGGGACCTAACAGATACGCAGTATTTT. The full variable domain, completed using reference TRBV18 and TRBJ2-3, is NAGVMQNPRHLVRRRGQEARLRCSPMKGHSHVYWYRQLPEEGLKFMVYLQKENIIDESGMPKERFSAEFPKEGPSILRIQQVVRGDSAAYFCASSRRDLTDTQYFGPGTRLTVL.

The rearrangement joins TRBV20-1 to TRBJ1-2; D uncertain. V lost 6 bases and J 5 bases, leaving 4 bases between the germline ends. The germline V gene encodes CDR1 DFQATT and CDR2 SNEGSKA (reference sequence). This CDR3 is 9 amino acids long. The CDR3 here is CSASYGYTF. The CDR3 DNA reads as TGCAGTGCCAGTTATGGCTACACCTTC.

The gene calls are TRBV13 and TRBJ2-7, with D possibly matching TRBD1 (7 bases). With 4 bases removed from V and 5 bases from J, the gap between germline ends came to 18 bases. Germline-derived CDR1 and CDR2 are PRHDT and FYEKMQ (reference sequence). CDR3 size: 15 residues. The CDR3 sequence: CASSYSGGGGDEQYF. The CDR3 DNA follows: TGTGCCAGCAGCTACTCAGGAGGGGGCGGCGACGAGCAGTACTTC.

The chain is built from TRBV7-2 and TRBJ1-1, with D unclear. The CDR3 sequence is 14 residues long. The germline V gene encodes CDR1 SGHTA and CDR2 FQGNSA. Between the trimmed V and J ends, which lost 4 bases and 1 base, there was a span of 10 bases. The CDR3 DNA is TGTGCCAGCAGCTCGAGTGCCGCGAACACTGAAGCTTTCTTT. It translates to CASSSSAANTEAFF.

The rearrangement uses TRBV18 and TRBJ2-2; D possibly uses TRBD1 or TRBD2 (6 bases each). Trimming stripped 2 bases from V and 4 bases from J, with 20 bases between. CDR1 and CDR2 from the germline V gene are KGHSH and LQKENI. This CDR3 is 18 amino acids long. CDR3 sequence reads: CASSPLRDTRPFTGELFF. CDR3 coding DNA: TGTGCCAGCTCACCATTGCGGGACACCAGACCCTTCACCGGGGAGCTGTTTTTT. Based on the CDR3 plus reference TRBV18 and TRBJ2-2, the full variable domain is NAGVMQNPRHLVRRRGQEARLRCSPMKGHSHVYWYRQLPEEGLKFMVYLQKENIIDESGMPKERFSAEFPKEGPSILRIQQVVRGDSAAYFCASSPLRDTRPFTGELFFGEGSRLTVL.

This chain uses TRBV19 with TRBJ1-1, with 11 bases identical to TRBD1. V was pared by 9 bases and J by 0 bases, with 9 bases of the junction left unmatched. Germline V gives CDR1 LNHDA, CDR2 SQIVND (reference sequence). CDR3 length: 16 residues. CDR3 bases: TGTGCCAGCGTTAGGACAGGGGGCTTCTTGAACACTGAAGCTTTCTTT. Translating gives CASVRTGGFLNTEAFF.

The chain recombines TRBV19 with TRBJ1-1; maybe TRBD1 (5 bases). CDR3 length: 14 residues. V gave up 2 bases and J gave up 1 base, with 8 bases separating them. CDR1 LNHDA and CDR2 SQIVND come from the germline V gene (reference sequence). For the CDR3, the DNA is TGTGCCAGTAGTATACTTGGGGGGAACACTGAAGCTTTCTTT. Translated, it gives CASSILGGNTEAFF.

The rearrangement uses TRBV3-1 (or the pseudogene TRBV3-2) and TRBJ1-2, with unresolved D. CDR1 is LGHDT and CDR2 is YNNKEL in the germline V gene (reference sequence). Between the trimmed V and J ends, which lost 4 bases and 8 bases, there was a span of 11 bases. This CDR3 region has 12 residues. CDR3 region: CASSPEVGGYTF. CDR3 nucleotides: TGTGCCAGCAGCCCCGAAGTCGGGGGCTACACCTTC.

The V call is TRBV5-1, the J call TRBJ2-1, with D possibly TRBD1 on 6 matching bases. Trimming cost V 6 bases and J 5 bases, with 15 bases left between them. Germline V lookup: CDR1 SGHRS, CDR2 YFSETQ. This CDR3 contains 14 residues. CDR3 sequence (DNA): TGCGCCAGCAATACCAACAGGGCTGACAATGAGCAGTTCTTC. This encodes CASNTNRADNEQFF.

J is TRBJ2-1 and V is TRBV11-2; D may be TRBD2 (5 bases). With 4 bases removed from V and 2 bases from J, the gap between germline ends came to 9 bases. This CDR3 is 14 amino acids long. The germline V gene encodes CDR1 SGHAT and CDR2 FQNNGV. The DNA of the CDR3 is TGTGCCAGCAGCTCCGAACTAGCCTACAATGAGCAGTTCTTC. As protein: CASSSELAYNEQFF. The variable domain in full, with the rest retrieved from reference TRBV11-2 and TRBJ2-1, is EAGVAQSPRYKIIEKRQSVAFWCNPISGHATLYWYQQILGQGPKLLIQFQNNGVVDDSQLPKDRFSAERLKGVDSTLKIQPAKLEDSAVYLCASSSELAYNEQFFGPGTRLTVL.

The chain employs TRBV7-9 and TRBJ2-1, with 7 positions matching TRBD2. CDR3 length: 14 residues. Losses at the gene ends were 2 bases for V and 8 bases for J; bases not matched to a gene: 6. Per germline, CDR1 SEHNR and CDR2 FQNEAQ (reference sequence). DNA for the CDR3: TGTGCCAGCAGCTTAAGGGGAGGGCCCTATGAGCAGTTCTTC. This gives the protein CASSLRGGPYEQFF.

The DNA of the CDR3 is TGTGCCAGCAGCTTGGCGTCTGAAGCTTTCTTT. It encodes CASSLASEAFF. The J gene is TRBJ1-1, the V gene TRBV5-6; D gene unclear. The ends were cut back, 0 bases at V and 6 bases at J, with 3 bases in the middle. From germline, CDR1 is SGHDT and CDR2 YYEEEE. CDR3 length: 11 amino acids.

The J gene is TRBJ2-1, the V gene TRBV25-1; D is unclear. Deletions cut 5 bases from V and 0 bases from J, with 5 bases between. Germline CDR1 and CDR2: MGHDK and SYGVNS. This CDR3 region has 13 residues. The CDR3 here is CASSRSSYNEQFF. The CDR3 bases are TGTGCCAGCAGTCGAAGCTCCTACAATGAGCAGTTCTTC. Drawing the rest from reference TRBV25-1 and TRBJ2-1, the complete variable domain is EADIYQTPRYLVIGTGKKITLECSQTMGHDKMYWYQQDPGMELHLIHYSYGVNSTEKGDLSSESTVSRIRTEHFPLTLESARPSHTSQYLCASSRSSYNEQFFGPGTRLTVL.

CDR3 loop: CASSKTEKETQYF. The DNA for the CDR3 is TGCGCCAGCAGTAAGACAGAGAAAGAGACCCAGTACTTC. The chain is built from TRBV10-1 and TRBJ2-5; TRBD1 is a possible D gene (5 bases). The CDR3 spans 13 residues. The ends were cut back, 5 bases at V and 3 bases at J, with 10 bases in the middle. The V gene's germline CDR1 is WNHNN and CDR2 SYGVQD (reference sequence).

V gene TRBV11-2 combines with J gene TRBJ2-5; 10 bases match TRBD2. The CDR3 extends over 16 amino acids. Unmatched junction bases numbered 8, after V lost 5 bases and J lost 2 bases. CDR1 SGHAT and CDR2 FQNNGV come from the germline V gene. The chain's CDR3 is CASSPLAGEGQETQYF. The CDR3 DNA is TGTGCCAGCAGCCCCCTAGCGGGAGAGGGGCAAGAGACCCAGTACTTC.

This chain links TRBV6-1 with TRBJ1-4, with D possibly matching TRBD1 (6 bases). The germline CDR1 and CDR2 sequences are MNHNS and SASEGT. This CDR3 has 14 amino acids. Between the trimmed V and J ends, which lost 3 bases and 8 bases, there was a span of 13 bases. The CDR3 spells CASSDFVGTEKLFF. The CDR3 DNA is TGTGCCAGCAGTGATTTTGTGGGGACAGAAAAACTGTTTTTT.

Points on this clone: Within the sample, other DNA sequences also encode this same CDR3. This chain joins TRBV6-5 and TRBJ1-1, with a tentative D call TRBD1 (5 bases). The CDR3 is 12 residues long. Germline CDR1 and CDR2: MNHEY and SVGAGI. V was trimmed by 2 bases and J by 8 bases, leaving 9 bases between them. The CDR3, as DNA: TGTGCCAGCAGTTACAGAGGGGCCGAAGCTTTCTTT. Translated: CASSYRGAEAFF.

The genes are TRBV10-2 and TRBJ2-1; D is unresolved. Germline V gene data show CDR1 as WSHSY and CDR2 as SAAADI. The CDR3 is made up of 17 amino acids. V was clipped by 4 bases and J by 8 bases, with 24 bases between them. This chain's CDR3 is CASSGSYGRMIAHEQFF. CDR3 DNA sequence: TGCGCCAGCAGTGGATCCTATGGGCGGATGATAGCCCATGAGCAGTTCTTC.

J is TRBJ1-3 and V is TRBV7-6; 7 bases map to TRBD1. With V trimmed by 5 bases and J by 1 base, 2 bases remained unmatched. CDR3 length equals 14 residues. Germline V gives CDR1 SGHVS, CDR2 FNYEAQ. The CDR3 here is CASSATGSGNTIYF. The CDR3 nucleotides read TGTGCCAGCAGCGCGACAGGGTCTGGAAACACCATATATTTT.

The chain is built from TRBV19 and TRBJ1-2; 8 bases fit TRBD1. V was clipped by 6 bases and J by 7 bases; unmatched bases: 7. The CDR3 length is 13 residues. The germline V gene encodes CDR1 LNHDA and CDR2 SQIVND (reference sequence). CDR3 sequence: CASSILDRAGYTF. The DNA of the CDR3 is TGTGCCAGTAGCATCCTGGACAGGGCTGGCTACACCTTC.

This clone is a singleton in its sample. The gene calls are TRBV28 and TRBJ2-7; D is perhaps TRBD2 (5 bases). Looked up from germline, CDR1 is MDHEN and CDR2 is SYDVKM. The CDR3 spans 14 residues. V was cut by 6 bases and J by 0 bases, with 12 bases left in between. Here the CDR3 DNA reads TGTGCCAGCAGCGACCGACTAAGCTCCTACGAGCAGTACTTC. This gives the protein CASSDRLSSYEQYF.

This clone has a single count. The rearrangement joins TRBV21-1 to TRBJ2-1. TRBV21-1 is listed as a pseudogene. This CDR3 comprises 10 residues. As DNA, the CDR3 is TGTGCCAGAGGGCTTGGGGAGCAGTTCTTC. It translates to CARGLGEQFF.